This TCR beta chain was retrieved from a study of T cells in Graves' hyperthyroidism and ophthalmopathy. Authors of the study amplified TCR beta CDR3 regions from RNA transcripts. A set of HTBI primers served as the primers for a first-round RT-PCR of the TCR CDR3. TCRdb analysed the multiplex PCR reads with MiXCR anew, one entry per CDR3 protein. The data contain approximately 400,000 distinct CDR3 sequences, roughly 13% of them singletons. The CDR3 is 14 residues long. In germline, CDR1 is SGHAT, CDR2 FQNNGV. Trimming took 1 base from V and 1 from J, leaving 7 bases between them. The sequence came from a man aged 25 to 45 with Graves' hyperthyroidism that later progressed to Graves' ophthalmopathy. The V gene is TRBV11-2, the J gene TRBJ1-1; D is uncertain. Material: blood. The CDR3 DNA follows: TGTGCCAGCAGCTTAGTATGGACGAACACTGAAGCTTTCTTT. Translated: CASSLVWTNTEAFF.